The present T cell receptor (beta chain) was sequenced within a study of T cell responses to AZD1222 COVID-19 vaccine (dated by TCRdb to the early 2020s). The study in broad terms: A total of 230 to 250 trial participants underwent TCR sequencing, of whom about 210 had received two doses of AZD1222 and about 26 had received two doses of the MenACWY control vaccine. Trial participants were enrolled into age subgroups of 18-55, 56-69 and 70-plus years, which contained approximately 150, 28 and 58 TCR-sequenced participants, respectively. Overall study outcomes, separate from this receptor: Conclusions about previously exposed vaccinees are limited because only five to seven AZD1222 recipients were SARS-CoV-2 seropositive at baseline. In the small 56-69-year group, the increase in depth fell short of significance, most likely because of low power. Because no day 14 peak-response samples were available, the repertoires could be characterized only after the peak T cell response. Most participants were white British and females outnumbered males, and the authors suggested that clonal diversity may have been underestimated. Epitopes outside the regions mutated in the B.1.351 and B.1.1.7 variants were reportedly recognized by nearly half of the unique spike-specific TCRs. CD4 TCRs associated with the vaccine covered the entire spike protein, and the dominant responses were in regions 160-218 and 743-854. After two AZD1222 doses, both the breadth and the depth of spike-specific TCRs were significantly higher than at day 0 and than in MenACWY recipients.

Concerning this clone: Its antigen has not been determined. Base quality data are lacking; no much larger clone is found one base away.

What the time point label conveys for this sample: about 28 days (+/-7) after the second vaccine dose. AZD1222 recipients whose second dose came at about 4 weeks and those whose second dose came at about 12 weeks were combined into one group, since spike-specific TCR depth and breadth did not differ between the two schedules. Vaccinee samples were obtained from the UK trials COV001 and COV002, which included a single-blind randomized controlled phase 2/3 trial of AZD1222 (ChAdOx1 nCoV-19) in healthy adults. Trial participant PBMC samples were collected at day 0 and day 28 after the second dose for TCRbeta chain sequencing. The CDR3 regions of human TCRbeta chains were subjected to immunosequencing. In the source study's methods: Repertoire TCRs were checked for matches against a reference library of SARS-CoV-2-specific TCRs that had been generated using the MIRA antigen-specificity platform. Breadth was defined as the fraction of unique TCRs that were SARS-CoV-2-associated, and depth was defined as the fraction of total T cells that were SARS-CoV-2-associated. Each spike-specific TCR was assigned to its reactive spike region and to a CD4 or CD8 class using the MIRA data. Log10-transformed breadth and depth values were compared by one-way ANOVA with Sidak's multiple comparisons tests. This is the immuneACCESS table as TCRdb keeps it, with only in-frame sequences that have V and J called. A part of the clones is gone; compared with another copy, unresolved V genes explain less than half, and the rest is unexplained. Clonal size and the V and J genes are those of that table, whereas D and trimming came from the DNA. For this sample the table gives 150,000 to 200,000 clones, of which approximately 91% were detected only once. The top ten hold around 3.5% of the sample.

Including the terminal cysteine and phenylalanine, the CDR3 comprises 14 residues. Only the CDR3 region is kept as DNA, spanning 42 bases read in frame from base 1. V and J lose 7 bases and 2 bases, and a span of 12 bases separates them. Reading the germline V gene gives CDR1 SNHLY and CDR2 FYNNEI. This sequence originates from an adult who received the AZD1222 COVID-19 vaccine. The sample consisted of peripheral blood, taken 28 days after the second AZD1222 dose. The chain is encoded by TRBV2 joined to TRBJ2-1, with no confidently assigned D gene. This receptor carries the CDR3 CASIREKAYNEQFF. The nucleotide sequence reads as follows: TGTGCCAGCATACGCGAGAAAGCCTACAATGAGCAGTTCTTC. Reference TRBV2 and TRBJ2-1 proteins supply the regions before and after the CDR3; the full variable domain is: EPEVTQTPSHQVTQMGQEVILRCVPISNHLYFYWYRQILGQKVEFLVSFYNNEISEKSEIFDDQFSVERPDGSNFTLKIRSTKLEDSAMYFCASIREKAYNEQFFGPGTRLTVL.